This passage covers 30 T cell receptor beta chains from one sample sequenced in a study of blood T cells in healthy people across ages. For the second PCR, which ran for roughly 6 to 12 cycles, a sample-barcoded 5' primer and a J-beta primer mix were used. Each CDR3 protein gets one entry after TCRdb re-called the 5' RACE reads with MiXCR. Of fewer than 1,000,000 distinct CDR3 sequences listed, about 45% are singletons. The sequenced sample consisted of blood. The receptor set was obtained from a man older than 75 in good health.

The chain employs TRBV12-3 or TRBV12-4 and TRBJ2-7; D gene uncertain. CDR3 length: 14 residues. The germline V and J ends were trimmed by 1 base and 0 bases, with 7 bases remaining between them. The CDR3 DNA follows: TGTGCCAGCAGTTTAGTTACGGTCTCCTACGAGCAGTACTTC. Amino acids: CASSLVTVSYEQYF.

This clonotype has a handful of counts. This sequence joins TRBV20-1 and TRBJ2-7, with no clear D. The V gene's germline CDR1 is DFQATT and CDR2 SNEGSKA (reference sequence). Trimming shortened V by 1 base and J by 6 bases, and 7 bases separated the two germline ends. The length of the CDR3 is 11 residues. The CDR3 reads CSARVDSEQYF. CDR3 nucleotides: TGCAGTGCTAGAGTAGATTCCGAGCAGTACTTC.

V is TRBV20-1 and J is TRBJ2-7; 7 bases agree with TRBD1. Germline CDR1 is DFQATT and CDR2 is SNEGSKA (reference sequence). The junction had 13 bases not matched to a gene; V was cut back by 6 bases and J by 2 bases. The CDR3 has 15 residues. The CDR3 loop reads CSAPTATGNPYEQYF. The CDR3 DNA reads as TGCAGTGCCCCGACCGCGACAGGGAACCCCTACGAGCAGTACTTC.

This clonotype was picked up one time. This chain uses TRBV4-3 with TRBJ1-2, with unresolved D. Germline values: CDR1 LGHNA, CDR2 YSLEER. V was shortened by 3 bases and J by 6 bases, with 11 bases between the two germline ends. CDR3 length equals 13 residues. The CDR3 loop reads CASSHSREDGYTF. DNA for the CDR3: TGCGCCAGCAGCCACTCGAGGGAAGATGGCTACACCTTC.

The V and J genes are TRBV20-1 and TRBJ2-1, with a possible D match to TRBD2 (6 bases). Looked up from germline, CDR1 is DFQATT and CDR2 is SNEGSKA (reference sequence). V gave up 8 bases and J gave up 6 bases, with 11 bases separating them. This CDR3 comprises 11 residues. The CDR3 coding sequence is TGCAGTACCGGGACTTCCAATGAGCAGTTCTTC. Its translation is CSTGTSNEQFF.

A few counts support this clonotype. J is TRBJ2-5 and V is TRBV28, with D unclear. The J call is uncertain, as TRBJ2-7 better fits the DNA end. Per germline, CDR1 MDHEN and CDR2 SYDVKM. This CDR3 contains 12 residues. For the CDR3, the DNA is TGTGCCAGCAGTTCCCACCCCTACGAGCAGTACTTC. It codes for CASSSHPYEQYF.

V and J are TRBV29-1 and TRBJ2-7; D tentatively fits TRBD1 or TRBD2 (5 bases each). The V and J ends lost 4 bases and 2 bases respectively, with 15 bases between them. In germline, CDR1 is SQVTM, CDR2 ANQGSEA. The CDR3 length is 14 residues. CDR3 nucleotide sequence: TGCAGCGTTGCTGGGGGACCCCTAACCTACGAGCAGTACTTC. Translating gives CSVAGGPLTYEQYF.

This chain joins TRBV29-1 and TRBJ2-1; D perhaps matches TRBD2 (5 bases). CDR1 is SQVTM and CDR2 is ANQGSEA in the germline V gene. This CDR3 comprises 10 residues. Trimming left V 4 bases short and J 10 bases short, with 8 bases between. In nucleotides, the CDR3 is TGCAGCGTTGGACGGGAAGAGCAGTTCTTC. Protein sequence: CSVGREEQFF.

The rearrangement uses TRBV12-3 or TRBV12-4 and TRBJ2-7; D gene uncertain. This CDR3 contains 11 residues. V was shortened by 4 bases and J by 9 bases, with 10 bases between the two germline ends. This CDR3 is CASSSLNGQYF. DNA for the CDR3: TGTGCCAGCAGTTCCTTAAACGGGCAGTACTTC.

Here the CDR3 DNA reads TGTGCCAGCAGTTACCACGGGACAGGGGGCGGCGGCTACACCTTC. Encoded protein: CASSYHGTGGGGYTF. This chain links TRBV6-6 with TRBJ1-2; 12 nucleotides line up with TRBD1. CDR3 size: 15 residues. Germline assignment: CDR1 MNHNY and CDR2 SVGAGI (reference sequence). V lost 2 bases to trimming and J lost 8 bases; unmatched junction nucleotides: 6.

This clonotype was observed a few times. The chain joins TRBV7-2 to TRBJ2-1; 9 nucleotides match TRBD2. Unmatched junction bases numbered 5, after V lost 5 bases and J lost 3 bases. This CDR3 spans 15 amino acids. Germline V gives CDR1 SGHTA, CDR2 FQGNSA. This CDR3 reads CASSGRTSVYNEQFF. DNA of the CDR3: TGTGCCAGCAGCGGCCGGACTAGCGTCTACAATGAGCAGTTCTTC.

Worth noting for this clonotype: A much larger clone sits a single nucleotide away, making a read error possible. The chain joins TRBV7-2 to TRBJ2-4; D is ambiguous. Trimming removed 10 bases from V and 6 bases from J, with 10 bases in between. This CDR3 has 11 amino acids. The germline V gene has CDR1 SGHTA and CDR2 FQGNSA. CDR3 residues: CANHAGNIQYF. The CDR3 coding sequence is TGTGCCAACCACGCCGGAAACATTCAGTACTTC.

This clonotype has a count of ten or more. This rearrangement joins TRBV7-8 to TRBJ2-3; TRBD1 or TRBD2 may be the D gene (5 bases each). The CDR3 has 15 amino acids. V lost 5 bases and J lost 4, with 16 bases in between. Germline loops: CDR1 SGHVS, CDR2 FQNEAQ. CDR3 residues: CASSPVGEIADTQYF. CDR3 bases: TGTGCCAGCAGCCCCGTAGGGGAGATTGCAGATACGCAGTATTTT.

This clonotype was observed a few times. The V gene is TRBV7-2, the J gene TRBJ2-5; perhaps TRBD2 as D (5 bases). Germline V CDR1 and CDR2: SGHTA, FQGNSA. The CDR3 totals 15 residues. Trimming took 2 bases from V and 0 from J, leaving 10 bases between them. The CDR3 nucleotides are TGTGCCAGCAGCTTAAGAGGAGGCTACCAAGAGACCCAGTACTTC. Translation gives CASSLRGGYQETQYF.

The sample holds a few counts of this clonotype. V is TRBV12-3 or TRBV12-4 and J is TRBJ1-2, with 7 nucleotides matching TRBD1. Germline trimming cut 5 bases from V and 6 bases from J; bases unmatched to any gene: 6. The CDR3 is made up of 13 amino acids. CDR3: CASSRDSENGYTF. CDR3 in DNA: TGTGCCAGCAGTCGGGACAGCGAAAATGGCTACACCTTC.

The chain uses TRBV18 and TRBJ2-7; D not resolved. This CDR3 comprises 13 residues. The V and J ends lost 5 bases and 7 bases respectively, with 15 bases between them. CDR1 and CDR2 from the germline V gene are KGHSH and LQKENI. Here the CDR3 DNA reads TGTGCCAGCTCAGCGTTAGGTCTCGGGGAGCAGTACTTC. It encodes CASSALGLGEQYF.

The chain couples TRBV5-1 to TRBJ2-1, with a weak D call TRBD1 (6 bases). Germline V CDR1 and CDR2: SGHRS, YFSETQ. CDR3 length equals 13 residues. Trimming took off 4 bases at V and 12 bases at J, with 17 bases between the two ends. CDR3: CASSPPGVRAQFF. CDR3 nucleotide sequence: TGCGCCAGCAGCCCCCCAGGGGTACGGGCGCAGTTCTTC.

This rearrangement joins TRBV4-2 to TRBJ1-2; D is uncertain. The CDR3 runs to 14 residues. Germline values: CDR1 LGHNA, CDR2 YNFKEQ. Trimming cost V 4 bases and J 4 bases, with 13 bases left between them. The CDR3 coding sequence is TGTGCCAGCAGCCCCCTTGCCGGAAGCTATGGCTACACCTTC. The encoded protein is CASSPLAGSYGYTF.

J is TRBJ2-5 and V is TRBV12-3 or TRBV12-4; the D gene could be TRBD1 or TRBD2 (6 bases each). The CDR3 consists of 15 residues. Trimming cost V 2 bases and J 5 bases, with 15 bases left between them. The CDR3 coding sequence is TGTGCCAGCAGTTTACCAGGGGAGGCCCTGGAGACCCAGTACTTC. Its translation: CASSLPGEALETQYF.

CDR3 in amino acids: CASSTEGLAFGEQFF. DNA of the CDR3: TGCGCCAGCAGCACGGAAGGACTAGCATTTGGTGAGCAGTTCTTC. The chain carries TRBV5-1 and TRBJ2-1; 8 bases agree with TRBD2. The CDR3 loop spans 15 amino acids. The junction had 12 bases not matched to a gene; V was cut back by 4 bases and J by 9 bases. The germline CDR1 and CDR2 sequences are SGHRS and YFSETQ.

V and J are TRBV24-1 and TRBJ2-3, with D possibly TRBD2 on 5 matching bases. V was clipped by 0 bases and J by 3 bases, with 15 bases between them. CDR3 size: 17 residues. The germline CDR1 and CDR2 sequences are KGHDR and SFDVKD. The CDR3 DNA is TGTGCCACCAGTGATTTGCGGGGTGTGGGCCGAACAGATACGCAGTATTTT. Translation gives CATSDLRGVGRTDTQYF.

This clonotype was seen a few times. The V gene is TRBV3-1, the J gene TRBJ2-7; weak D call: TRBD2 (5 bases). There are 16 residues in the CDR3. V was cut by 0 bases and J by 0 bases, with 12 bases left in between. Germline assignment: CDR1 LGHDT and CDR2 YNNKEL (reference sequence). CDR3 bases: TGTGCCAGCAGCCAAGATATAGCGAGATCCTCCTACGAGCAGTACTTC. Residues: CASSQDIARSSYEQYF.

The J gene is TRBJ2-5, the V gene TRBV12-3 or TRBV12-4; no definite D call. The CDR3 runs 14 residues. Between the trimmed V and J ends, which lost 0 bases and 5 bases, there was a span of 10 bases. For the CDR3, the DNA is TGTGCCAGCAGTTTAGCGGGTAGGCGGGAGACCCAGTACTTC. This sequence encodes CASSLAGRRETQYF.

About this clonotype itself: With a much larger clone just one base away, this may be a read error. CDR3 amino acids: CASSLGPASDEQYF. CDR3 DNA sequence: TGCGCCAGCAGCTTGGGGCCCGCCTCAGATGAGCAGTACTTC. The rearrangement uses TRBV5-1 and TRBJ2-5, with D hard to call. The V end was cut by 0 bases, the J end by 11 bases, with 17 bases between. From germline, CDR1 is SGHRS and CDR2 YFSETQ. This CDR3 spans 14 amino acids.

The V and J genes are TRBV7-2 and TRBJ1-1; D not certain. The CDR3 is 12 residues long. Looked up from germline, CDR1 is SGHTA and CDR2 is FQGNSA. V was pared by 5 bases and J by 3 bases, with 7 bases between. In nucleotides, the CDR3 is TGTGCCAGCAGCCTCGGCTACACTGAAGCTTTCTTT. Its translation: CASSLGYTEAFF.

The rearrangement uses TRBV2 and TRBJ2-5; 11 nucleotides align to TRBD1. Germline V gene sequence: CDR1 SNHLY, CDR2 FYNNEI. Trimming took 2 bases from V and 4 from J; bases not matched to a gene: 6. The CDR3 has 16 amino acids. CDR3 sequence: CASSERWTGGPETQYF. The CDR3 nucleotides read TGTGCCAGCAGTGAAAGATGGACAGGGGGCCCAGAGACCCAGTACTTC.

This clonotype was seen a single time. A read error may produce the germline difference seen at one junction end. The V call is TRBV9, the J call TRBJ1-5, with D tentatively TRBD1 (6 bases). CDR1 and CDR2 (germline): SGDLS, YYNGEE. The CDR3 length is 15 residues. CDR3 DNA: TGTGCCAACAGCGAGGGGGGGGGCTACAATCAGCCCCAGCATTTT. It specifies CANSEGGGYNQPQHF.

In this sample, this clonotype turned up a few times. The chain has TRBV10-3 and TRBJ2-4, with TRBD2 identical over 12 bases. The germline V gene encodes CDR1 ENHRY and CDR2 SYGVKD. The CDR3 extends over 17 amino acids. J gave up 8 bases and V 0 bases, and 8 bases lay outside the gene matches. The CDR3 coding sequence is TGTGCCATCAGTGAGTCGACCCTAGCGGGAGGGTCGGACATTCAGTACTTC. The encoded protein is CAISESTLAGGSDIQYF.

V gene TRBV6-5 combines with J gene TRBJ2-7, with TRBD1 matching over 7 bases. V was clipped by 6 bases and J by 4 bases; unmatched bases: 6. This CDR3 has 13 residues. CDR1 and CDR2 from the germline V gene are MNHEY and SVGAGI. The CDR3 protein is CASSETGPYEQYF. The CDR3 nucleotides read TGTGCCAGCAGCGAGACAGGGCCATACGAGCAGTACTTC.

This clonotype was seen only a few times. This chain joins TRBV5-1 and TRBJ2-3; D is unclear. This CDR3 has 12 amino acids. Trimming shortened V by 0 bases and J by 8 bases, and 7 bases separated the two germline ends. Germline CDR1 SGHRS, CDR2 YFSETQ. CDR3 sequence reads: CASSLAFGTQYF. In nucleotides, the CDR3 is TGCGCCAGCAGCTTGGCTTTCGGTACGCAGTATTTT.